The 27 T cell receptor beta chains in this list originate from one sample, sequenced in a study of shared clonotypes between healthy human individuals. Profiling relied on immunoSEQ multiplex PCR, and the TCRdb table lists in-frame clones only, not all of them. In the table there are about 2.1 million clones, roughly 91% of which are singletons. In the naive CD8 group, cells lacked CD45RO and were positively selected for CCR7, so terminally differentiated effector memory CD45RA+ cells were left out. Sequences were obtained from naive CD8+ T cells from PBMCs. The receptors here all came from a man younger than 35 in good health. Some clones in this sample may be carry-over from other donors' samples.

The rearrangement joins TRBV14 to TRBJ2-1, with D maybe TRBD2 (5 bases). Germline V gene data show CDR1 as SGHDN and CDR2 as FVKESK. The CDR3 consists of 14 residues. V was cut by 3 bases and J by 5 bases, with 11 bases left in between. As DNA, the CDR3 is TGTGCCAGCAGCCAGCCAGCGGCCCACAATGAGCAGTTCTTC. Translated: CASSQPAAHNEQFF.

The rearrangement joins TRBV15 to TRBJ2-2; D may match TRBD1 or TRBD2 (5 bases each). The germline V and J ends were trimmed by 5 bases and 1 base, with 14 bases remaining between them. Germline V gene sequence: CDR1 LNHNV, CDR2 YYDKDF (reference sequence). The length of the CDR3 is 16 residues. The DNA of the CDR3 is TGTGCCACCAGCCCGTGGGGGACGGTGAACACCGGGGAGCTGTTTTTT. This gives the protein CATSPWGTVNTGELFF.

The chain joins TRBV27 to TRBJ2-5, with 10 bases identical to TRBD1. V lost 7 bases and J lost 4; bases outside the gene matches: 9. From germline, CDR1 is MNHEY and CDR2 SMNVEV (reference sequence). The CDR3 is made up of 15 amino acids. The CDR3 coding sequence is TGTGCCAGCACTTATCTCGGACAGGGGGGAGAGACCCAGTACTTC. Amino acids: CASTYLGQGGETQYF.

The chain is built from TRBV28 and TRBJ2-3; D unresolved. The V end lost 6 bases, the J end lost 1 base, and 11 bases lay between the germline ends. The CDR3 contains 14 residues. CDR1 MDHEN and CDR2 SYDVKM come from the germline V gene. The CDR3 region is CASSPRKGTDTQYF. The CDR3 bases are TGTGCCAGCAGCCCCAGGAAGGGCACAGATACGCAGTATTTT.

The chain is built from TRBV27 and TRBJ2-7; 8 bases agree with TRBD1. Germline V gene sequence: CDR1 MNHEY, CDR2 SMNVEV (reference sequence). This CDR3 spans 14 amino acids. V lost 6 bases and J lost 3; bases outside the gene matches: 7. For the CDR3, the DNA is TGTGCCAGCAGGAGGTCGGGACAGGTCTACGAGCAGTACTTC. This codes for CASRRSGQVYEQYF.

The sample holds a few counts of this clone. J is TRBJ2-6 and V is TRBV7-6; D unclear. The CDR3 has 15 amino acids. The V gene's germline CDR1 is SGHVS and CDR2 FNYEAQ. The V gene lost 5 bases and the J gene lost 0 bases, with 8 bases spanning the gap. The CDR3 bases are TGTGCCAGCAGCGCTCTGAGCTCTGGGGCCAACGTCCTGACTTTC. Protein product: CASSALSSGANVLTF.

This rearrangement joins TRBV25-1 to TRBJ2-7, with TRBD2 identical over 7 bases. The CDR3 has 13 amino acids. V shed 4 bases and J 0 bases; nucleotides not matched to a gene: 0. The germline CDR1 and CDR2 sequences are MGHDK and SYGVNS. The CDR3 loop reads CASSGTSSYEQYF. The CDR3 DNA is TGTGCCAGCAGTGGGACTAGCTCCTACGAGCAGTACTTC.

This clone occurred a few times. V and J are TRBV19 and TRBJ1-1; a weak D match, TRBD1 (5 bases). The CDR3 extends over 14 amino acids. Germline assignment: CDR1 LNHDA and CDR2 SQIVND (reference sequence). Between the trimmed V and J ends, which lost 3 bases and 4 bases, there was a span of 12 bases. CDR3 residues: CASSMGSDSTEAFF. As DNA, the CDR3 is TGTGCCAGTAGTATGGGATCCGACAGCACTGAAGCTTTCTTT.

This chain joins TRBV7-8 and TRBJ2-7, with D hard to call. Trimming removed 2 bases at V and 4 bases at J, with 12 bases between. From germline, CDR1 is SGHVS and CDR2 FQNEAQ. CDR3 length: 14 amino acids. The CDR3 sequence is CASSLSLIPYEQYF. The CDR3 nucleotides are TGTGCCAGCAGCTTAAGCCTAATTCCGTACGAGCAGTACTTC.

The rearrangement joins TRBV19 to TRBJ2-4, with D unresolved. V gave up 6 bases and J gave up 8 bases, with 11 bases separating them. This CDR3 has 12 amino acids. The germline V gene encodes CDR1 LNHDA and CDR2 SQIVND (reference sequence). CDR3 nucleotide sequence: TGTGCCAGTAGGTTTAGCTTCTACATTCAGTACTTC. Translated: CASRFSFYIQYF.

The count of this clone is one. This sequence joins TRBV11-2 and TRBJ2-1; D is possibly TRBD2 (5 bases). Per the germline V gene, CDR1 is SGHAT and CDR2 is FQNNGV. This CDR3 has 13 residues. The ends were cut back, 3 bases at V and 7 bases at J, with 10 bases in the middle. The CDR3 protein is CASSLNPGNEQFF. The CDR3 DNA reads TGTGCCAGCAGCTTGAACCCGGGAAATGAGCAGTTCTTC. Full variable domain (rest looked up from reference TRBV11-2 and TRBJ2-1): EAGVAQSPRYKIIEKRQSVAFWCNPISGHATLYWYQQILGQGPKLLIQFQNNGVVDDSQLPKDRFSAERLKGVDSTLKIQPAKLEDSAVYLCASSLNPGNEQFFGPGTRLTVL.

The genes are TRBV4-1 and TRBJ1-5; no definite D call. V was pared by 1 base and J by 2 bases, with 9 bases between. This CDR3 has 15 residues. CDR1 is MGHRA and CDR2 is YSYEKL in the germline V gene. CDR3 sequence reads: CASSQVPRGNQPQHF. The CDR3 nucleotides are TGCGCCAGCAGCCAAGTACCCCGGGGCAATCAGCCCCAGCATTTT.

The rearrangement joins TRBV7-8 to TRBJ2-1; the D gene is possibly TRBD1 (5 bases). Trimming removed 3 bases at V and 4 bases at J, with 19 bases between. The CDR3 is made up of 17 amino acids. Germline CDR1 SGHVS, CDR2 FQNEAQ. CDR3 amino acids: CASSLGQGLHTYNEQFF. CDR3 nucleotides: TGTGCCAGCAGCTTGGGGCAGGGCCTACACACTTACAATGAGCAGTTCTTC.

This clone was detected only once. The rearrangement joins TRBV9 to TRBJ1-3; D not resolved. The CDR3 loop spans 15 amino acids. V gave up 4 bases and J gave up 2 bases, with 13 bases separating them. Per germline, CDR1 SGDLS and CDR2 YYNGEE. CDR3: CASSPPRSAGNTIYF. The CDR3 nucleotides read TGTGCCAGCAGCCCCCCGAGGTCCGCTGGAAACACCATATATTTT.

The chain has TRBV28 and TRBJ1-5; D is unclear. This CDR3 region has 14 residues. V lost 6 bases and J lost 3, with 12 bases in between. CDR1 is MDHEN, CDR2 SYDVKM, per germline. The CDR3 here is CASSRGRFNQPQHF. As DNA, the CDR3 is TGTGCCAGCAGCCGCGGACGTTTCAATCAGCCCCAGCATTTT.

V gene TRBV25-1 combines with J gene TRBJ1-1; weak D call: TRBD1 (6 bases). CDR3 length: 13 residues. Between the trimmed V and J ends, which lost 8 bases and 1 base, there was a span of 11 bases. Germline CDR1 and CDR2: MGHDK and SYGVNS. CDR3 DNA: TGTGCCAGCGGAATCAGGGGGAACACTGAAGCTTTCTTT. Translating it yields CASGIRGNTEAFF.

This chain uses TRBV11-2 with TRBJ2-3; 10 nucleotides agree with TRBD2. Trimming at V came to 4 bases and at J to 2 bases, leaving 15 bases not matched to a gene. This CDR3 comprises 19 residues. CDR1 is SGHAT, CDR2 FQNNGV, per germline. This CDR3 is CASSSIPPLTSGNTDTQYF. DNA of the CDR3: TGTGCCAGCAGCTCGATACCGCCCCTAACTAGCGGGAACACAGATACGCAGTATTTT.

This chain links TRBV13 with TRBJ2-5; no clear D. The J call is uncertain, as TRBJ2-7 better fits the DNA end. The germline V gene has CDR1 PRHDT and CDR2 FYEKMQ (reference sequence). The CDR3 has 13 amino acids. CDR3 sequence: CASSFPSSYEQYF. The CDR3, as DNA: TGTGCCAGCAGCTTTCCCAGCTCCTACGAGCAGTACTTC.

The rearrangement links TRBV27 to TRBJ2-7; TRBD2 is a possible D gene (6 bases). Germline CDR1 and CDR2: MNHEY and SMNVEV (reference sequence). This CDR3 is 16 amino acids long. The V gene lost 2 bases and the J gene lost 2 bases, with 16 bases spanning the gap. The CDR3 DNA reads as TGTGCCAGCAGTTTAAGTGCGGGGCAGGCCACCTACGAGCAGTACTTC. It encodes CASSLSAGQATYEQYF.

The CDR3 coding sequence is TGTGCCAGCAGCCAAGACAGACTTTCTCACTACAATGAGCAGTTCTTC. Its translation: CASSQDRLSHYNEQFF. This chain joins TRBV14 and TRBJ2-1; D gene ambiguous. Germline assignment: CDR1 SGHDN and CDR2 FVKESK. This CDR3 region has 16 residues. Trimming stripped 0 bases from V and 3 bases from J, with 12 bases between.

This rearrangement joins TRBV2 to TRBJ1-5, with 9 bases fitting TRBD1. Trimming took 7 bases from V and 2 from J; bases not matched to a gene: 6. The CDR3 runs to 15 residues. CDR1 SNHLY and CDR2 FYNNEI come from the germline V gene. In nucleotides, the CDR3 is TGTGCCAGCACCCCGGGACAGGGTGGCAATCAGCCCCAGCATTTT. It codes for CASTPGQGGNQPQHF.

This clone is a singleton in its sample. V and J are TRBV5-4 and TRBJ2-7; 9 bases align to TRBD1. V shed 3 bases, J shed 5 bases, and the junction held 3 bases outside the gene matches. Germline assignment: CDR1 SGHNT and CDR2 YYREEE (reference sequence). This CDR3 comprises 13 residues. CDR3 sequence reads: CASSWDRDDEQYF. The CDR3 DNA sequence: TGTGCCAGCAGCTGGGACAGGGATGACGAGCAGTACTTC.

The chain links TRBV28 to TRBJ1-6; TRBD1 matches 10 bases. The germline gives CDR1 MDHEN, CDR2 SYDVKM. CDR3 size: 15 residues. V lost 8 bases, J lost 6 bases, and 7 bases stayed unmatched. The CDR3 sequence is CASLTGGFSNSPLHF. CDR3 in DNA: TGTGCCAGCTTGACAGGGGGCTTCAGTAATTCACCCCTCCACTTT.

CDR3 sequence: CASKRDSAYEQYF. The DNA of the CDR3 is TGCGCCAGCAAAAGGGACAGCGCCTACGAGCAGTACTTC. The V and J genes are TRBV5-1 and TRBJ2-7, with 7 positions matching TRBD1. Germline CDR1 and CDR2: SGHRS and YFSETQ. Losses at the gene ends were 6 bases for V and 2 bases for J; bases not matched to a gene: 5. The CDR3 sequence is 13 residues long.

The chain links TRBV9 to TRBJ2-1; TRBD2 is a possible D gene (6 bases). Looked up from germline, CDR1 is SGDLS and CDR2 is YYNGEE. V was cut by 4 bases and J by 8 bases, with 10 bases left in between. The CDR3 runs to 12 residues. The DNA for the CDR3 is TGTGCCAGCAGCCAACGGGAGTATGAGCAGTTCTTC. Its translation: CASSQREYEQFF.

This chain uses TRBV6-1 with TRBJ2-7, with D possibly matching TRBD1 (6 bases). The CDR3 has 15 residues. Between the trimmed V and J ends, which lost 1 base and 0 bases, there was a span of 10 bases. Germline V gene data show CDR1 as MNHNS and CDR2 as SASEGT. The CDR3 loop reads CASSEVTGSSYEQYF. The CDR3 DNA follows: TGTGCCAGCAGTGAAGTGACAGGAAGCTCCTACGAGCAGTACTTC.

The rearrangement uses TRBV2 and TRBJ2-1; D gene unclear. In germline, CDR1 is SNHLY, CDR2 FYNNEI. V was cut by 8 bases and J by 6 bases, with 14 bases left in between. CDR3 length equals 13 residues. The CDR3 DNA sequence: TGTGCCAGCGTTTCCGGAAGTCCCAATGAGCAGTTCTTC. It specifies CASVSGSPNEQFF.